A single sample gave rise to the 12 T cell receptor beta chains below, sequenced in a study of cytomegalovirus exposure and HLA in healthy donors. 60 Vbeta and 13 Jbeta primers were used in PCR. The table came from immunoSEQ multiplex PCR; TCRdb's copy has only in-frame clones and leaves some out. Altogether approximately 130,000 clones are present, 55% to 80% being singletons, with the ten largest covering less than 3%. The sequencing input was PBMCs. The source is a woman aged 35 to 49 in good health and CMV-seronegative.

The CDR3: CSARGSSYEQYF. The CDR3 DNA reads TGCAGCGCAAGGGGGAGCTCCTACGAGCAGTACTTC. The V and J genes are TRBV29-1 and TRBJ2-7; possible D gene TRBD1, 6 bases. Germline-derived CDR1 and CDR2 are SQVTM and ANQGSEA. CDR3 length: 12 residues. V lost 7 bases and J lost 0, with 10 bases in between.

V usage is TRBV10-3 and J usage is TRBJ1-1; possibly TRBD1 for D (6 bases). The germline V gene has CDR1 ENHRY and CDR2 SYGVKD. The CDR3 contains 15 residues. V was cut by 3 bases and J by 1 base, with 12 bases left in between. Here the CDR3 DNA reads TGTGCCATCAGTGAAGGCAGCAGGGGGAACACTGAAGCTTTCTTT. Translating it yields CAISEGSRGNTEAFF.

The CDR3 is CASSGGTGSTDTQYF. CDR3 bases: TGTGCCAGCAGTGGAGGGACAGGGAGCACAGATACGCAGTATTTT. The chain combines TRBV25-1 with TRBJ2-3, with 9 bases aligning to TRBD1. The J segment lost 0 bases and the V segment lost 4 bases, leaving 2 bases of the junction unmatched. This CDR3 contains 15 residues. Looked up from germline, CDR1 is MGHDK and CDR2 is SYGVNS.

The chain couples TRBV10-3 to TRBJ2-1; D gene unclear. Trimming stripped 10 bases from V and 1 base from J, with 14 bases between. CDR3 length: 14 amino acids. CDR1 is ENHRY and CDR2 is SYGVKD in the germline V gene. Here the CDR3 reads CATLPAESYNEQFF. Written as DNA, the CDR3 is TGTGCCACCCTCCCCGCGGAGTCCTACAATGAGCAGTTCTTC.

This sequence joins TRBV4-3 and TRBJ1-1; maybe TRBD1 (5 bases). V lost 1 base and J 1 base, leaving 13 bases between the germline ends. The CDR3 length is 16 residues. The germline V gene has CDR1 LGHNA and CDR2 YSLEER. The CDR3 bases are TGCGCCAGCAGCCAAGTGGAGGGGCGAGGGAACACTGAAGCTTTCTTT. As protein: CASSQVEGRGNTEAFF.

This chain joins TRBV18 and TRBJ2-7, with no clear D. CDR3 length: 13 residues. Trimming removed 3 bases from V and 2 bases from J, with 8 bases in between. Germline-derived CDR1 and CDR2 are KGHSH and LQKENI. CDR3 in amino acids: CASSPPSTYEQYF. The CDR3, as DNA: TGTGCCAGCTCACCCCCTAGTACCTACGAGCAGTACTTC.

The rearrangement uses TRBV5-1 and TRBJ1-1, with D perhaps matching TRBD1 (6 bases). V was clipped by 4 bases and J by 1 base, with 14 bases between them. The CDR3 covers 15 residues. CDR1 SGHRS and CDR2 YFSETQ come from the germline V gene. The CDR3 region has the DNA TGCGCCAGCAGCCCTTGGACAGCTGCGAACACTGAAGCTTTCTTT. Its protein is CASSPWTAANTEAFF.

Comments on this clone: The junction departs from the called germline gene at one end, perhaps through a read error. The V gene is TRBV6-1, the J gene TRBJ1-4; possible D gene TRBD1, 5 bases. Looked up from germline, CDR1 is MNHNS and CDR2 is SASEGT. The CDR3 is 11 amino acids. Here the CDR3 DNA reads TGTGCCAGCAGTGAGGAGAGGAGCAGGGTTTTT. Protein: CASSEERSRVF.

About this clone itself: One junction end disagrees with the germline gene, perhaps due to a read error. The chain joins TRBV6-6 to TRBJ2-7, with TRBD2 as a possible D gene (7 bases). Germline V gene sequence: CDR1 MNHNY, CDR2 SVGAGI (reference sequence). The CDR3 is made up of 16 amino acids. CDR3 nucleotide sequence: TGTGTCAGCAGTTACGGGGCGGGGGCCAATCCTTTCGAGCAGTACTTC. Its protein product is CVSSYGAGANPFEQYF.

This clone was seen a few times. The chain couples TRBV28 to TRBJ1-5, with D perhaps TRBD1 (5 bases). There are 19 residues in the CDR3. From germline, CDR1 is MDHEN and CDR2 SYDVKM. Trimming cost V 0 bases and J 4 bases, with 22 bases left between them. The DNA for the CDR3 is TGTGCCAGCAGTTTATGGGTCGGGATGCAGGGAGGGGTGAATCAGCCCCAGCATTTT. Its protein product is CASSLWVGMQGGVNQPQHF.

This sequence joins TRBV2 and TRBJ1-1; 11 bases match TRBD1. Losses at the gene ends were 6 bases for V and 5 bases for J; bases not matched to a gene: 17. CDR1 and CDR2 from the germline V gene are SNHLY and FYNNEI. The CDR3 totals 18 residues. The CDR3 loop reads CASSPRDRGIKGNTEAFF. The CDR3 DNA is TGTGCCAGCAGCCCCCGGGACAGGGGGATTAAAGGGAATACTGAAGCTTTCTTT.

The chain has TRBV6-5 and TRBJ1-2, with 8 positions matching TRBD1. Trimming removed 6 bases from V and 10 bases from J; junction bases left unmatched: 4. CDR1 and CDR2 from the germline V gene are MNHEY and SVGAGI. The CDR3 loop spans 11 amino acids. The CDR3 DNA is TGTGCCAGCAGCGCAGGGGGCGCCTACACCTTC. It specifies CASSAGGAYTF.